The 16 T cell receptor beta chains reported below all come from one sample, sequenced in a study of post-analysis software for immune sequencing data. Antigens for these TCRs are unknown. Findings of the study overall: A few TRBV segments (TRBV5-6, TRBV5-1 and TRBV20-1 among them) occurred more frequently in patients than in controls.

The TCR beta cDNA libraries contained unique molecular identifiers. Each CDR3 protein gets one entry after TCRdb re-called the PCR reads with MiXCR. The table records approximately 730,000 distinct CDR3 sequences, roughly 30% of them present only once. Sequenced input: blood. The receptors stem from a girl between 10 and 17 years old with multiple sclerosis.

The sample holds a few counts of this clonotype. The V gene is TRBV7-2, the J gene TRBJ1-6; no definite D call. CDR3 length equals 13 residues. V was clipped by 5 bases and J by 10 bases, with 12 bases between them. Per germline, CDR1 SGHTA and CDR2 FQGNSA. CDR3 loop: CASSPGVGSPLHF. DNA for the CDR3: TGTGCCAGCAGCCCTGGAGTCGGCTCACCCCTCCACTTT.

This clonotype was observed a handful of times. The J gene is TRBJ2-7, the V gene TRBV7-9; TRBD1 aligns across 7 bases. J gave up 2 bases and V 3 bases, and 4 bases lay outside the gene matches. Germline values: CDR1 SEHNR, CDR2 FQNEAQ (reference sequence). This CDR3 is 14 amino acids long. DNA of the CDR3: TGTGCCAGCAGCTTCGGACAGGAGGCCTACGAGCAGTACTTC. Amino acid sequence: CASSFGQEAYEQYF.

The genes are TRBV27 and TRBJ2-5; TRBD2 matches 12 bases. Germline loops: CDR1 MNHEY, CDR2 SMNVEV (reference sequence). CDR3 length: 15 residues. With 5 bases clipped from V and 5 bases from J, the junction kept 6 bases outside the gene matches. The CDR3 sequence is CASSLRTSGVETQYF. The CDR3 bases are TGTGCCAGCAGTCTCCGGACTAGCGGGGTTGAGACCCAGTACTTC.

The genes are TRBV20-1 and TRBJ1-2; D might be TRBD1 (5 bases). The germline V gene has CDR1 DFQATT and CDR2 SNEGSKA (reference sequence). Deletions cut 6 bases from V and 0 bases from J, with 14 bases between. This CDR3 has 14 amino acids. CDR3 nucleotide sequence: TGCAGTGCACACAGGACGGAAGCTAACTATGGCTACACCTTC. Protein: CSAHRTEANYGYTF.

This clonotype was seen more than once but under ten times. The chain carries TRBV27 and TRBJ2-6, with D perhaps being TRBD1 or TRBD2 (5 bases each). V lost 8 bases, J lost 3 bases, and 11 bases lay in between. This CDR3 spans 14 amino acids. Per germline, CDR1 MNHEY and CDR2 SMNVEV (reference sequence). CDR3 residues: CASSGAYGANVLTF. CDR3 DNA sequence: TGTGCCAGCTCCGGGGCATATGGGGCCAACGTCCTGACTTTC. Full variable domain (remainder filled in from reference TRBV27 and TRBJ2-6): EAQVTQNPRYLITVTGKKLTVTCSQNMNHEYMSWYRQDPGLGLRQIYYSMNVEVTDKGDVPEGYKVSRKEKRNFPLILESPSPNQTSLYFCASSGAYGANVLTFGAGSRLTVL.

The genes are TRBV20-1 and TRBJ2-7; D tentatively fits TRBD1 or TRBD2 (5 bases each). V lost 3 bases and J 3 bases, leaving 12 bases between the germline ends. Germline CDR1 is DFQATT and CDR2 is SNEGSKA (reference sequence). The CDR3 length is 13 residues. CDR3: CSARTEGSYEQYF. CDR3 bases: TGCAGTGCTAGGACAGAAGGGAGCTACGAGCAGTACTTC.

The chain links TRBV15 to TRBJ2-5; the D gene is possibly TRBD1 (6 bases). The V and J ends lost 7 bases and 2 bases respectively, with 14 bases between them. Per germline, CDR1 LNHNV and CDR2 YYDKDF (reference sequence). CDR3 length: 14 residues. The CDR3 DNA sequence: TGTGCCACCACACTGACAGGTCTACAAGAGACCCAGTACTTC. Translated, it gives CATTLTGLQETQYF.

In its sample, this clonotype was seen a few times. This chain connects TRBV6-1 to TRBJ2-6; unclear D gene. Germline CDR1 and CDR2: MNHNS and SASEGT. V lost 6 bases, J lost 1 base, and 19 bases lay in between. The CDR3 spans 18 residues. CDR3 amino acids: CASRGLGTAISGANVLTF. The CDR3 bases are TGTGCCAGCAGGGGTTTGGGAACAGCGATATCTGGGGCCAACGTCCTGACTTTC.

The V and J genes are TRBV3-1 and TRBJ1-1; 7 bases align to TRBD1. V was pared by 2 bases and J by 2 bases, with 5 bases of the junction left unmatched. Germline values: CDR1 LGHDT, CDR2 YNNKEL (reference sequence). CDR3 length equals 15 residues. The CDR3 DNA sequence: TGTGCCAGCAGCCAACACAGGGGAATCAACACTGAAGCTTTCTTT. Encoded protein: CASSQHRGINTEAFF.

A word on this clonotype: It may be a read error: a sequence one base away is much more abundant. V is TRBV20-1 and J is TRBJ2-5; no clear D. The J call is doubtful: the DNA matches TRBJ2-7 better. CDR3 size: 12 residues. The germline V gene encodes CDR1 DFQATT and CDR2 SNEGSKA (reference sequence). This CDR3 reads CSARGLCHEQYF. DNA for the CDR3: TGCAGTGCTAGAGGACTGTGCCACGAGCAGTACTTC.

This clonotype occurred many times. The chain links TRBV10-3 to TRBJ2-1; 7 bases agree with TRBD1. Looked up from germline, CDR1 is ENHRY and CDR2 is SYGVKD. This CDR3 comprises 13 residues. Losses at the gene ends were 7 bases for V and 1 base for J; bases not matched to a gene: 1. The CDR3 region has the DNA TGTGCCATCAAACAGGGGTCCTACAATGAGCAGTTCTTC. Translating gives CAIKQGSYNEQFF.

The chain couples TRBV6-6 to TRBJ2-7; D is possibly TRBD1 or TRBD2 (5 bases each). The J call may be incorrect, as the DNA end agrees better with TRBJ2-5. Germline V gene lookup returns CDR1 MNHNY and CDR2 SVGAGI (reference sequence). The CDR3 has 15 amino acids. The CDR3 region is CASRNSAGRGETQYF. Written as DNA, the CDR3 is TGTGCCAGCAGAAACTCCGCAGGGAGAGGAGAGACCCAGTACTTC.

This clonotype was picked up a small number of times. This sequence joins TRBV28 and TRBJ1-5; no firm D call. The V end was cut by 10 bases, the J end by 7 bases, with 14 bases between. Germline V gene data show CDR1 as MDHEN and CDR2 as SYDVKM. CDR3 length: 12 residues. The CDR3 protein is CATGSGSQPQHF. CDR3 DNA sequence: TGTGCCACTGGCTCTGGGTCCCAGCCCCAGCATTTT.

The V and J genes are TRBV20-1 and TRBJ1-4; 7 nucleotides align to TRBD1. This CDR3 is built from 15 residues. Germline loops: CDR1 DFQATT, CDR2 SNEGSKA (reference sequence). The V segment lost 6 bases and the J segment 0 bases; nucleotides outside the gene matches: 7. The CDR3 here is CSAPDRASTNEKLFF. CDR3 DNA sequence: TGCAGTGCACCAGACAGGGCATCAACTAATGAAAAACTGTTTTTT.

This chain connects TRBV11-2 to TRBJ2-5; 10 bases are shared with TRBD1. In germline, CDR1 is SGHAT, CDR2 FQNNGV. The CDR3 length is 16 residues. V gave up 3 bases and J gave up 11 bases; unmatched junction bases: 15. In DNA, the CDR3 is TGTGCCAGCAGCTTTGAGGCGGGACAGGGGTTTTGGGAGCAGTACTTC. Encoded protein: CASSFEAGQGFWEQYF.

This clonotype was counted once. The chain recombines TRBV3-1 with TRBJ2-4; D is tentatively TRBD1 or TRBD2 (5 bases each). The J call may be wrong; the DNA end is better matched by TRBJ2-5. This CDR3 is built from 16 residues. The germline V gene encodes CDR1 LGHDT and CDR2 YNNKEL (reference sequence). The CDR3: CASSRSFRGGHETQYF. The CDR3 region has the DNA TGTGCCAGCAGCAGGTCTTTTCGGGGCGGGCATGAGACCCAGTACTTC.